One and the same sample provided the 6 T cell receptor beta chains below, sequenced in a study of graft-versus-host responses after intestinal transplantation. Antigen specificity for these receptors is unknown. The assay was immunoSEQ multiplex PCR, and TCRdb's table has in-frame clones only and misses some. The sample lists 30,000 to 40,000 clones, over 90% occurring once. The sequences come from unstimulated CD8+ T cells sorted from spleen or lymph node cells, collected before transplant. Every receptor here comes from a human donor who was the organ donor for an intestinal transplant.

Remarks on this clone: A junction end diverges from the germline sequence, so it may reflect a read error. The V gene is TRBV4-1, the J gene TRBJ2-1, with 7 bases identical to TRBD1. CDR1 and CDR2 (germline): MGHRA, YSYEKL. CDR3 length equals 12 residues. CDR3 protein: CASSALGGLALF. CDR3 nucleotide sequence: TGCGCCAGCAGCGCCCTAGGGGGCCTAGCACTCTTC.

The chain couples TRBV4-3 to TRBJ2-7; 14 nucleotides match TRBD2. The V gene end was trimmed by 8 bases and the J gene end by 6 bases; junction bases not matched to a gene: 6. This CDR3 contains 14 residues. Germline V gene data show CDR1 as LGHNA and CDR2 as YSLEER. CDR3 DNA sequence: TGCGCCAGCGGGGGACTAGCGGGAGAGTCCGAGCAGTACTTC. Protein: CASGGLAGESEQYF.

This chain connects TRBV27 to TRBJ2-7; 8 nucleotides match TRBD2. V shed 5 bases, J shed 1 base, and the junction held 16 bases outside the gene matches. The CDR3 has 18 residues. Germline V gene data show CDR1 as MNHEY and CDR2 as SMNVEV (reference sequence). The CDR3 DNA reads TGTGCCAGCAGTCCCCGTGGACTAGCCTTCTTCTCATCCTACGAGCAGTACTTC. Translated: CASSPRGLAFFSSYEQYF.

The V and J genes are TRBV7-2 and TRBJ2-7; D ambiguous. Germline-derived CDR1 and CDR2 are SGHTA and FQGNSA. The CDR3 is made up of 12 amino acids. The V end lost 4 bases, the J end lost 7 bases, and 11 bases lay between the germline ends. Written as DNA, the CDR3 is TGTGCCAGCAGCTCGAATAGGAAGGAGCAGTACTTC. Protein sequence: CASSSNRKEQYF. Variable domain in full (rest from reference TRBV7-2 and TRBJ2-7): GAGVSQSPSNKVTEKGKDVELRCDPISGHTALYWYRQSLGQGLEFLIYFQGNSAPDKSGLPSDRFSAERTGGSVSTLTIQRTQQEDSAVYLCASSSNRKEQYFGPGTRLTVT.

The chain carries TRBV4-1 and TRBJ2-7; 8 nucleotides line up with TRBD2. Per germline, CDR1 MGHRA and CDR2 YSYEKL. V shed 0 bases, J shed 2 bases, and the junction held 6 bases outside the gene matches. CDR3 length: 16 residues. The CDR3 nucleotides are TGCGCCAGCAGCCAAGATTCGACTAGCGCAACCTACGAGCAGTACTTC. Translation: CASSQDSTSATYEQYF.

V is TRBV6-5 and J is TRBJ2-2, with 7 bases aligning to TRBD1. The CDR3 runs 14 residues. V gave up 0 bases and J gave up 6 bases; unmatched junction bases: 1. Germline V gene lookup returns CDR1 MNHEY and CDR2 SVGAGI. The CDR3: CASSYSQGAGELFF. The CDR3 DNA follows: TGTGCCAGCAGTTACTCGCAGGGGGCCGGGGAGCTGTTTTTT.